The 2 T cell receptor beta chains listed next were all sequenced from one sample in a study of technical replicates of blood from several donors. Measured with immunoSEQ multiplex PCR; TCRdb has only the in-frame clones, and not every one. The data hold approximately 79,000 clones, with around 90% observed a single time. Sequencing was performed on T cells isolated from PBMCs. The receptors come from a human donor in good health.

The V and J genes are TRBV27 and TRBJ1-1; D is uncertain. There are 12 residues in the CDR3. The germline V and J ends were trimmed by 6 bases and 4 bases, with 9 bases remaining between them. From germline, CDR1 is MNHEY and CDR2 SMNVEV (reference sequence). CDR3 loop: CASRAGGTEAFF. The CDR3 coding sequence is TGTGCCAGCAGAGCCGGCGGCACTGAAGCTTTCTTT.

The J gene is TRBJ1-4, the V gene TRBV30, with 7 bases identical to TRBD1. The V gene's germline CDR1 is GTSNPN and CDR2 SVGIG (reference sequence). V dropped 4 bases and J dropped 5; count of bases not matched to a gene: 4. The CDR3 runs to 13 residues. This CDR3 reads CAWKGTVNEKLFF. The CDR3 DNA reads as TGTGCCTGGAAAGGGACAGTGAATGAAAAACTGTTTTTT.